This T cell receptor beta chain was documented in a study of blood T cell repertoires in COVID-19. Per the original data handling: Using reference gene primer amplification, nucleated cell counts were estimated. TCRdb's table, derived via immunoSEQ multiplex PCR, lists solely in-frame clones and lacks some. V, J and clone size derive from that table, while D and trimming were established from the DNA sequence. The sample has under 200,000 clones; roughly 86% are singletons. The CDR3 consists of 16 residues. Recruited during active infection, patients (from Seattle) were subsequently followed longitudinally.

The chain employs TRBV21-1 and TRBJ2-2; the D call in the table, TRBD1, was not verified against the DNA. TRBV21-1 constitutes a pseudogene. The source is a woman at least 80 years old with COVID-19, enrolled during active disease. The sequenced sample consisted of peripheral blood. The DNA for the CDR3 is TGTGCCAGCAGCTCGTGGCCAGGGACAGCAACCGGGGAGCTGTTTTTT. Translation gives CASSSWPGTATGELFF.